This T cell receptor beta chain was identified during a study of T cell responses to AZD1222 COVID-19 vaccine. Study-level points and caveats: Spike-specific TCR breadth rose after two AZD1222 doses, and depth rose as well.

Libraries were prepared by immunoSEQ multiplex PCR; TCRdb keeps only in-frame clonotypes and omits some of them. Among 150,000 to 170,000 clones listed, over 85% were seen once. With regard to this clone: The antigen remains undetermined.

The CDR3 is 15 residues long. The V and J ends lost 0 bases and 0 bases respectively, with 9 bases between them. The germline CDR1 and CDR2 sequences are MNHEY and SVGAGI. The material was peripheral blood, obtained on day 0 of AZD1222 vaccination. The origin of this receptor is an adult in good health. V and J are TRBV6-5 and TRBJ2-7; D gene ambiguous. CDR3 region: CASSYSQLSSYEQYF. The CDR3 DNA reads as TGTGCCAGCAGTTACTCGCAGCTGAGCTCCTACGAGCAGTACTTC.